These T cell receptor beta chains were read from a single sample in a study of T cells after yellow fever vaccination. TCRdb re-called the 5' RACE reads through MiXCR, storing one row per CDR3 protein. The table shows some 120,000 distinct CDR3 sequences, with roughly 9% occurring only once. Here the sequenced sample was CD8+ T cells sorted from PBMCs, taken on the day of the yellow fever booster vaccination. All receptors come from a man aged 18-30 years who received the YFV17D yellow fever vaccine. Both conserved end residues are part of each CDR3. The order of the fields is clone size, J gene, D gene, V gene, CDR3 DNA, CDR3 protein. A D gene is named only where the DNA matches it firmly. Size tells how often a clone was seen (once, few, many) or the class of an expanded clone, and some rows leave it out.

NA | TRBJ1-2 | NA | TRBV12-3/TRBV12-4 | TGTGCCAGCAGTCCTCAATTGGAGGGCTACACCTTC | CASSPQLEGYTF
many | TRBJ1-1 | NA | TRBV18 | TGTGCCAGCTCACCCGCTCCGGCCACTGAAGCTTTCTTT | CASSPAPATEAFF
few | TRBJ1-2 | NA | TRBV27 | TGTGCCAGCAGTCCCCAAGGGGGACCCACTAACTATGGCTACACCTTC | CASSPQGGPTNYGYTF
few | TRBJ2-1 | NA | TRBV30 | TGTGCCTGGAGTCCACCTTGGACTTACTCCTACAATGAGCAGTTCTTC | CAWSPPWTYSYNEQFF
NA | TRBJ1-2 | NA | TRBV4-3 | TGCGCCAGCAGCCAAGTCGGGACTGCGTATGGCTACACCTTC | CASSQVGTAYGYTF
many | TRBJ2-7 | NA | TRBV6-2/TRBV6-3 | TGTGCCAGCAGTTATCTGGGTACCCGCGAGCAGTACTTC | CASSYLGTREQYF
few | TRBJ2-5 | TRBD1 | TRBV10-3 | TGTGCCGCCAGGGGGCAGGAAGAGACCCAGTACTTC | CAARGQEETQYF
NA | TRBJ2-1 | TRBD2 | TRBV7-8 | TGTGCCAGCAGCTTCGGGGGGGGCAATGAGCAGTTCTTC | CASSFGGGNEQFF
NA | TRBJ2-5 | TRBD1 | TRBV7-2 | TGTGCCAGCAGCGTAAGACAGGGGCCGCTGGGGACCCAGTACTTC | CASSVRQGPLGTQYF
NA | TRBJ2-3 | NA | TRBV7-9 | TGTGCCAGCAGATCAGACGAATCAGCTAGCACAGATACGCAGTATTTT | CASRSDESASTDTQYF
NA | TRBJ2-1 | NA | TRBV7-3 | TGTGCCAGCAGCCCTTCTGAGCGAATAGAACAGTTCTTC | CASSPSERIEQFF
many | TRBJ2-7 | NA | TRBV5-1 | TGCGCCAGCAGCTTTACTCCGGGACCCTTGACCTACGAGCAGTACTTC | CASSFTPGPLTYEQYF
few | TRBJ2-3 | NA | TRBV12-3/TRBV12-4 | TGTGCCAGCAGCACCTGGGAGGGGGGGCCCGGAGATACGCAGTATTTT | CASSTWEGGPGDTQYF
NA | TRBJ1-1 | TRBD1 | TRBV5-1 | TGCGCCAGCAGCCCCCCCTCGGCGAACAGGGGGCAGGGGGACACTGAAGCTTTCTTT | CASSPPSANRGQGDTEAFF
NA | TRBJ2-3 | NA | TRBV7-9 | TGTGCCAGCAGCCTCTCGCTGGCGGGGAGCAGCACAGATACGCAGTATTTT | CASSLSLAGSSTDTQYF
NA | TRBJ1-1 | NA | TRBV4-1 | TGCGCCAGCAGCCAATCCAGGGCGAACACTGAAGCTTTCTTT | CASSQSRANTEAFF
many | TRBJ1-2 | NA | TRBV4-3 | TGCGCCAGCAGCCAAGATGAAGGGGCTCCTAACTATGGCTACACCTTC | CASSQDEGAPNYGYTF
NA | TRBJ2-7 | NA | TRBV4-3 | TGCGCCAGCAGCCTACGCCAGACAACCCTGGGCTCCTACGAGCAGTACTTC | CASSLRQTTLGSYEQYF
few | TRBJ1-5 | NA | TRBV6-2/TRBV6-3 | TGTGCCAGCAGTTGGGGCCAGGGGACTCAGCCCCAGCATTTT | CASSWGQGTQPQHF
few | TRBJ1-2 | NA | TRBV20-1 | TGCAGTGCTAGAGCACGGAACTATGGCTACACCTTC | CSARARNYGYTF
few | TRBJ2-1 | TRBD1 | TRBV12-3/TRBV12-4 | TGTGCCAGCAGTACCCCGACAGGGGGCGGGTATGAGCAGTTCTTC | CASSTPTGGGYEQFF
many | TRBJ1-2 | NA | TRBV20-1 | TGCAGGATCTTGACAAGAAGCTATGGCTACACCTTC | CRILTRSYGYTF
few | TRBJ1-1 | NA | TRBV5-1 | TGCGCCAGCAGCTTGGGACAAATAGACACTGAAGCTTTCTTT | CASSLGQIDTEAFF
few | TRBJ1-2 | NA | TRBV5-5 | TGTGCCAGCAGCTTGGCTCCAGCCTTTAGGTATGGCTACACCTTC | CASSLAPAFRYGYTF
NA | TRBJ1-2 | NA | TRBV6-2/TRBV6-3 | TGTGCCAGCAGTTACTCGGACAGAAATAACTATGGCTACACCTTC | CASSYSDRNNYGYTF
few | TRBJ1-1 | TRBD1 | TRBV15 | TGTGCCACCAGCAGCCGACGGGACAGGGCTGAAGCTTTCTTT | CATSSRRDRAEAFF
few | TRBJ2-7 | NA | TRBV10-1 | TGCGCCAGCAGTGCCGGGACGGAGACCTACGAGCAGTACTTC | CASSAGTETYEQYF
few | TRBJ2-2 | TRBD1 | TRBV20-1 | TGCAGTGCTAGGGACAGGGGGCTTACCGGGGAGCTGTTTTTT | CSARDRGLTGELFF